The 4 T cell receptor beta chains given below trace back to one sample, sequenced in a study of T-cell reconstitution after alpha-beta-depleted transplantation in children. TCRbeta library construction was performed incorporating unique molecular identifiers. A single record per CDR3 protein comes from TCRdb applying MiXCR to the PCR reads. The table lists some 830,000 distinct CDR3 sequences, roughly 15% of them singletons. This specimen was PBMCs, mostly from graft donor cells, taken 360 days after TCRalphabeta/CD19-depleted stem cell transplant. These receptors all come from a male patient under 18 who had a stem cell transplant for acute lymphoblastic leukemia, so the T cells may come from the graft donor.

CDR3 sequence reads: CASSLLGVPSNEQFF. The CDR3 nucleotides are TGTGCCAGCAGCTTACTCGGAGTTCCTAGCAATGAGCAGTTCTTC. The rearrangement links TRBV7-2 to TRBJ2-1, with D hard to call. Germline V lookup: CDR1 SGHTA, CDR2 FQGNSA. Trimming removed 2 bases from V and 6 bases from J, with 14 bases in between. The CDR3 is made up of 15 amino acids.

This clonotype turned up a few times. The chain uses TRBV20-1 and TRBJ2-5; D call uncertain. The V end lost 1 base, the J end lost 4 bases, and 10 bases lay between the germline ends. This CDR3 region has 13 residues. Germline V CDR1 and CDR2: DFQATT, SNEGSKA (reference sequence). In nucleotides, the CDR3 is TGCAGTGCTAGAGTCAGTTGGATAGAGACCCAGTACTTC. Residues: CSARVSWIETQYF.

Ten or more counts support this clonotype. The rearrangement uses TRBV2 and TRBJ2-1; D is possibly TRBD2 (6 bases). The CDR3 is 14 amino acids. From germline, CDR1 is SNHLY and CDR2 FYNNEI. The V end was cut by 7 bases, the J end by 4 bases, with 14 bases between. CDR3 nucleotides: TGTGCCAGCACTCCTAGCGAGACATACAATGAGCAGTTCTTC. It yields the protein CASTPSETYNEQFF.

The count of this clonotype is one. The chain links TRBV5-4 to TRBJ2-5, with TRBD2 identical over 10 bases. CDR3 size: 17 residues. Germline lookup yields CDR1 SGHNT and CDR2 YYREEE (reference sequence). Germline trimming cut 4 bases from V and 4 bases from J; bases unmatched to any gene: 13. CDR3 in DNA: TGTGCCAGCAGCCCAGGGGGGCTAGCGGGAGAGGGAGAGACCCAGTACTTC. Amino acids: CASSPGGLAGEGETQYF.